A single sample is the source of the 14 T cell receptor beta chains below, sequenced in a study of technical replicates of blood from a few donors. Assay used: immunoSEQ multiplex PCR; TCRdb lists only in-frame clones, some missing. The top ten clones hold 0.27% of a sample with tens of thousands of clones, 90% to 95% of them seen once. The sample was T cells isolated from PBMCs. The receptors stem from a human donor in good health.

The chain links TRBV28 to TRBJ2-2; TRBD2 matches 8 bases. Germline V gene lookup returns CDR1 MDHEN and CDR2 SYDVKM. V was clipped by 7 bases and J by 4 bases; unmatched bases: 5. The CDR3 totals 14 residues. The CDR3 loop is CASTLAGLTGELFF. CDR3 nucleotides: TGTGCCAGCACCTTAGCGGGACTCACCGGGGAGCTGTTTTTT.

The rearrangement joins TRBV6-5 to TRBJ2-6; possible D gene TRBD1, 5 bases. The CDR3 runs 15 residues. V was clipped by 9 bases and J by 2 bases, with 14 bases between them. Per the germline V gene, CDR1 is MNHEY and CDR2 is SVGAGI. DNA for the CDR3: TGTGCCAGAGGCGCAGGGTGGCCTGGGGCCAACGTCCTGACTTTC. Its protein product is CARGAGWPGANVLTF.

This clone was observed a few times. The chain combines TRBV5-6 with TRBJ1-1; TRBD1 matches 9 bases. The V and J ends lost 4 bases and 4 bases, in that order; junction bases with no gene match: 8. Germline V lookup: CDR1 SGHDT, CDR2 YYEEEE. The CDR3 has 15 residues. This CDR3 is CASSRSGTGPTEAFF. For the CDR3, the DNA is TGTGCCAGCAGCCGTTCCGGGACAGGGCCCACTGAAGCTTTCTTT.

The count of this clone is one. The chain uses TRBV2 and TRBJ2-3; weak D call: TRBD2 (6 bases). Germline V gene lookup returns CDR1 SNHLY and CDR2 FYNNEI. V lost 6 bases to trimming and J lost 4 bases, with 11 bases between them. This CDR3 has 13 residues. In nucleotides, the CDR3 is TGTGCCAGCAGCGGGGACTTCTCAGATACGCAGTATTTT. It codes for CASSGDFSDTQYF.

This rearrangement joins TRBV14 to TRBJ1-2; TRBD1 agrees at 8 bases. Germline V gene lookup returns CDR1 SGHDN and CDR2 FVKESK. The length of the CDR3 is 15 residues. Trimming removed 0 bases from V and 7 bases from J; junction bases left unmatched: 7. CDR3 nucleotides: TGTGCCAGCAGCCAAGATGACCAGGGGGCGTTTGGCTACACCTTC. This codes for CASSQDDQGAFGYTF.

The V and J genes are TRBV18 and TRBJ1-2, with 8 nucleotides matching TRBD1. This CDR3 has 14 amino acids. CDR1 and CDR2 (germline): KGHSH, LQKENI. With 6 bases clipped from V and 8 bases from J, the junction kept 11 bases outside the gene matches. The CDR3 nucleotides are TGTGCCAGCTCGTCAGGGACAGGAAGCCTGGGCTACACCTTC. It is translated as CASSSGTGSLGYTF.

This clone has a single count. The chain has TRBV12-5 and TRBJ1-1, with D unclear. The CDR3 consists of 12 residues. V was pared by 7 bases and J by 4 bases, with 10 bases between. Germline lookup yields CDR1 LGHNT and CDR2 FRNRAP. The CDR3 sequence: CASVPGSTEAFF. The CDR3 DNA follows: TGTGCTAGTGTTCCGGGGAGCACTGAAGCTTTCTTT.

The chain is built from TRBV5-1 and TRBJ2-1; TRBD2 agrees at 11 bases. Germline CDR1 SGHRS, CDR2 YFSETQ. With V trimmed by 1 base and J by 6 bases, 6 bases remained unmatched. This CDR3 has 16 residues. CDR3 DNA: TGCGCCAGCAGCTTGACTAGCGGGAGAAGTACCAATGAGCAGTTCTTC. Its translation: CASSLTSGRSTNEQFF. The whole variable domain, filled in from reference TRBV5-1 and TRBJ2-1, reads KAGVTQTPRYLIKTRGQQVTLSCSPISGHRSVSWYQQTPGQGLQFLFEYFSETQRNKGNFPGRFSGRQFSNSRSEMNVSTLELGDSALYLCASSLTSGRSTNEQFFGPGTRLTVL.

This chain joins TRBV6-5 and TRBJ2-1; D is perhaps TRBD2 (5 bases). The length of the CDR3 is 16 residues. Germline V gene sequence: CDR1 MNHEY, CDR2 SVGAGI. Deletions cut 2 bases from V and 0 bases from J, with 11 bases between. The CDR3 nucleotides are TGTGCCAGCAGTTACCAAGCGGAAAGCTCCTACAATGAGCAGTTCTTC. Its protein product is CASSYQAESSYNEQFF.

The chain employs TRBV9 and TRBJ2-7; 11 bases are a match to TRBD2. Germline V gives CDR1 SGDLS, CDR2 YYNGEE. CDR3 size: 15 residues. V trimming: 5 bases; J trimming: 3 bases; junction bases outside the gene matches: 7. The CDR3 is CASSPTSGVIYEQYF. Here the CDR3 DNA reads TGTGCCAGCAGTCCGACTAGCGGGGTGATCTACGAGCAGTACTTC. The full variable domain, its missing parts supplied by reference TRBV9 and TRBJ2-7, is DSGVTQTPKHLITATGQRVTLRCSPRSGDLSVYWYQQSLDQGLQFLIQYYNGEERAKGNILERFSAQQFPDLHSELNLSSLELGDSALYFCASSPTSGVIYEQYFGPGTRLTVT.

The chain has TRBV6-5 and TRBJ2-7, with a tentative D call TRBD2 (6 bases). From germline, CDR1 is MNHEY and CDR2 SVGAGI. Trimming took 1 base from V and 0 from J, leaving 7 bases between them. The CDR3 is 14 residues long. This CDR3 reads CASSYFGGSYEQYF. CDR3 nucleotide sequence: TGTGCCAGCAGTTACTTCGGGGGCTCCTACGAGCAGTACTTC.

The rearrangement links TRBV2 to TRBJ1-5; the D gene is possibly TRBD1 (5 bases). The germline V gene encodes CDR1 SNHLY and CDR2 FYNNEI. Trimming left V 4 bases short and J 3 bases short, with 19 bases between. The CDR3 consists of 17 residues. The CDR3 loop reads CASSAVREDPDNQPQHF. CDR3 in DNA: TGTGCCAGCAGTGCAGTCAGGGAGGATCCGGACAATCAGCCCCAGCATTTT.

In DNA, the CDR3 is TGTGCCATCATGAAAACCGACGGGAGCTCCTACAATGAGCAGTTCTTC. This encodes CAIMKTDGSSYNEQFF. The genes are TRBV10-3 and TRBJ2-1, with a tentative D call TRBD2 (6 bases). Trimming shortened V by 7 bases and J by 0 bases, and 16 bases separated the two germline ends. The CDR3 is made up of 16 amino acids. From germline, CDR1 is ENHRY and CDR2 SYGVKD.

CDR3 residues: CASSYGGSNSPLHF. The CDR3 region has the DNA TGTGCCAGCAGCTATGGAGGGAGTAATTCACCCCTCCACTTT. V is TRBV11-3 and J is TRBJ1-6; no clear D. Germline CDR1 reads SGHNT; CDR2 reads YENEEA. Trimming took 4 bases from V and 6 from J, leaving 10 bases between them. The CDR3 is made up of 14 amino acids.